The 14 T cell receptor beta chains listed next were all sequenced from one sample in a study of blood T cell repertoires in COVID-19. Assay: immunoSEQ multiplex PCR; the TCRdb copy retains only in-frame clones and omits some. Seen here are over 200,000 clones, about 86% observed once, and the top ten hold approximately 5.3%. Sequenced: peripheral blood. All receptors derive from a man aged 80 or over with acute or convalescent COVID-19.

The chain joins TRBV9 to TRBJ2-1; 9 bases align to TRBD2. CDR1 and CDR2 from the germline V gene are SGDLS and YYNGEE. The CDR3 is made up of 16 amino acids. V trimming: 0 bases; J trimming: 3 bases; junction bases outside the gene matches: 4. This chain's CDR3 is CASSVGSGSGYNEQFF. CDR3 nucleotides: TGTGCCAGCAGCGTAGGTAGCGGGAGTGGCTACAATGAGCAGTTCTTC.

This chain connects TRBV4-1 to TRBJ2-5, with 8 bases lining up with TRBD2. Germline loops: CDR1 MGHRA, CDR2 YSYEKL. V dropped 0 bases and J dropped 3; count of bases not matched to a gene: 3. CDR3 length: 15 residues. In DNA, the CDR3 is TGCGCCAGCAGCCAAGATGGGACTAGGGAAGAGACCCAGTACTTC. Its protein is CASSQDGTREETQYF.

This chain uses TRBV3-1 (or the pseudogene TRBV3-2) with TRBJ1-2; 9 bases line up with TRBD1. There are 14 residues in the CDR3. CDR1 and CDR2 from the germline V gene are LGHDT and YNNKEL (reference sequence). V shed 4 bases and J 4 bases; nucleotides not matched to a gene: 4. The CDR3: CASSRTGAVYGYTF. For the CDR3, the DNA is TGTGCCAGCAGCCGGACAGGGGCCGTCTATGGCTACACCTTC.

In its sample, this clone was seen once. This rearrangement joins TRBV15 to TRBJ1-2, with a tentative D call TRBD1 (6 bases). Germline V lookup: CDR1 LNHNV, CDR2 YYDKDF (reference sequence). This CDR3 is 15 amino acids long. V was pared by 4 bases and J by 8 bases, with 20 bases between. The CDR3 reads CATSKRDKVLGGYTF. The CDR3 DNA reads as TGTGCCACCAGCAAAAGGGACAAGGTCCTTGGAGGCTACACCTTC.

J is TRBJ2-7 and V is TRBV2; D might be TRBD1 (6 bases). The CDR3 is 13 residues long. Trimming removed 8 bases from V and 4 bases from J, with 15 bases in between. Germline V CDR1 and CDR2: SNHLY, FYNNEI. The CDR3 nucleotides read TGTGCCAGCGAAGGGCAGGGGAAATACGAGCAGTACTTC. It codes for CASEGQGKYEQYF.

The sample holds a few counts of this clone. V and J are TRBV6-5 and TRBJ1-2, with 8 bases matching TRBD1. The CDR3 spans 14 residues. Germline CDR1 reads MNHEY; CDR2 reads SVGAGI. Here the CDR3 reads CAARLGQGHYGYTF. CDR3 nucleotides: TGTGCAGCCAGACTTGGACAGGGCCACTATGGCTACACCTTC.

The rearrangement links TRBV9 to TRBJ2-5; D uncertain. The CDR3 has 14 amino acids. V gave up 0 bases and J gave up 1 base, with 7 bases separating them. CDR1 is SGDLS, CDR2 YYNGEE, per germline. The CDR3 protein is CASSVGPSQETQYF. The DNA for the CDR3 is TGTGCCAGCAGCGTAGGTCCCAGCCAAGAGACCCAGTACTTC. The full variable domain, in which reference TRBV9 and TRBJ2-5 provide the parts outside the CDR3, is DSGVTQTPKHLITATGQRVTLRCSPRSGDLSVYWYQQSLDQGLQFLIQYYNGEERAKGNILERFSAQQFPDLHSELNLSSLELGDSALYFCASSVGPSQETQYFGPGTRLLVL.

The chain has TRBV19 and TRBJ1-5; TRBD1 aligns across 7 bases. CDR1 and CDR2 from the germline V gene are LNHDA and SQIVND (reference sequence). This CDR3 spans 17 amino acids. V shed 3 bases and J 3 bases; nucleotides not matched to a gene: 11. The CDR3 loop reads CASSIGQDVRVNQPQHF. The DNA for the CDR3 is TGTGCCAGTAGTATCGGACAGGACGTTCGAGTCAATCAGCCCCAGCATTTT.

This rearrangement joins TRBV25-1 to TRBJ2-5; possibly TRBD1 for D (6 bases). The V end lost 0 bases, the J end lost 1 base, and 9 bases lay between the germline ends. The CDR3 is 15 amino acids. The germline gives CDR1 MGHDK, CDR2 SYGVNS. Written as DNA, the CDR3 is TGTGCCAGCAGTGAATATACAGGGACCCAAGAGACCCAGTACTTC. It codes for CASSEYTGTQETQYF.

The table lists this clone with a count of one. The chain links TRBV5-1 to TRBJ1-3; D not resolved. CDR3 length equals 15 residues. Looked up from germline, CDR1 is SGHRS and CDR2 is YFSETQ. V gave up 0 bases and J gave up 3 bases, with 10 bases separating them. DNA for the CDR3: TGCGCCAGCAGCTTGGCTCATGCGGGTGGAAACACCATATATTTT. Protein sequence: CASSLAHAGGNTIYF.

The gene calls are TRBV2 and TRBJ1-1, with unresolved D. V gave up 6 bases and J gave up 7 bases, with 9 bases separating them. The CDR3 is 11 amino acids. The V gene's germline CDR1 is SNHLY and CDR2 FYNNEI. The CDR3 coding sequence is TGTGCCAGCAGGGAGTTGGGTGAAGCTTTCTTT. Amino acids: CASRELGEAFF.

The rearrangement joins TRBV9 to TRBJ2-1; the D is unclear. The CDR3 length is 14 residues. V was trimmed by 0 bases and J by 5 bases, leaving 9 bases between them. Germline V gene lookup returns CDR1 SGDLS and CDR2 YYNGEE. The CDR3 region has the DNA TGTGCCAGCAGCGTAGAAATCATCAACAATGAGCAGTTCTTC. This encodes CASSVEIINNEQFF.

Only one count was recorded for this clone. The gene calls are TRBV5-1 and TRBJ2-5, with 12 bases that match TRBD2. CDR1 and CDR2 (germline): SGHRS, YFSETQ. The CDR3 contains 17 residues. V shed 3 bases, J shed 5 bases, and the junction held 11 bases outside the gene matches. In nucleotides, the CDR3 is TGCGCCAGCAGCTGGGGGGGACTAGCGGGTCCTGGTGAGACCCAGTACTTC. Its translation is CASSWGGLAGPGETQYF.

The rearrangement joins TRBV11-2 to TRBJ2-5, with D possibly being TRBD1 (6 bases). From germline, CDR1 is SGHAT and CDR2 FQNNGV. V lost 5 bases to trimming and J lost 9 bases, with 19 bases between them. CDR3 length: 14 residues. CDR3 nucleotides: TGTGCCAGCAGCCCGGGACACCTGGTTACGGCCCAGTACTTC. Translation: CASSPGHLVTAQYF.